A selection of T cell receptor beta chains follows, all from one sample in a study of cytomegalovirus exposure and HLA in healthy donors. Data came from immunoSEQ multiplex PCR; TCRdb stores just in-frame clones and leaves some out. The repertoire holds 100,000 to 150,000 clones, 85% to 90% seen once, with approximately 2% in the top ten. Sequenced material: PBMCs. These receptors were taken from a woman aged 18 to 35 in good health and CMV-seronegative. Each CDR3 is given with its conserved first and last residue. D genes are given only for firm matches. A row's size may be missing; if present it is once, few, many or a size class.

>.|.|TRBV4-2|TRBJ1-5
CASSQDRGRHQPQHF
TGTGCCAGCAGCCAAGACCGGGGTCGGCACCAGCCCCAGCATTTT
>.|TRBD1|TRBV14|TRBJ1-1
CASSPLPGQGETEAFF
TGTGCCAGCAGCCCCCTACCAGGACAGGGAGAAACTGAAGCTTTCTTT
>.|.|TRBV7-2|TRBJ2-3
CASSFYPTDTQYF
TGTGCCAGCAGCTTCTATCCCACAGATACGCAGTATTTT
>once|.|TRBV23-1|TRBJ2-3
CASSPNRETTDTQYF
TGCGCCAGCAGTCCGAACAGGGAGACCACAGATACGCAGTATTTT
>few|TRBD2|TRBV7-9|TRBJ2-5
CASSRPTSGETQYF
TGTGCCAGCAGCCGTCCTACTAGCGGGGAGACCCAGTACTTC
>.|.|TRBV5-6|TRBJ1-5
CASSLGLSGSGQPQHF
TGTGCCAGCAGCTTGGGCCTATCGGGGTCGGGTCAGCCCCAGCATTTT
>.|.|TRBV30|TRBJ1-1
CAWSVGLNTEAFF
TGTGCCTGGAGTGTAGGACTCAACACTGAAGCTTTCTTT
>.|TRBD1|TRBV5-4|TRBJ2-7
CASSLGQGGSYEQYF
TGTGCCAGCAGCTTGGGACAGGGGGGATCCTACGAGCAGTACTTC
>.|TRBD1|TRBV10-3|TRBJ1-6
CAISERGGQGSFTSPLHF
TGTGCCATCAGTGAGAGAGGGGGACAGGGCAGTTTTACGTCACCCCTCCACTTT
>.|.|TRBV11-2|TRBJ2-7
CASRGGPGPLYEQYF
TGTGCCAGCAGGGGGGGGCCCGGACCTTTGTACGAGCAGTACTTC
>.|.|TRBV28|TRBJ1-4
CASNGEKLFF
TGTGCCAGTAACGGTGAAAAACTGTTTTTT
>.|.|TRBV2|TRBJ1-6
CASAGLSDSPLHF
TGTGCCAGCGCAGGGTTATCCGATTCACCCCTCCACTTT
>.|.|TRBV28|TRBJ2-3
CASSSEGGTDTQYF
TGTGCCAGCAGTTCGGAAGGGGGCACAGATACGCAGTATTTT
>.|.|TRBV7-3|TRBJ2-4
CASSLSGSRDIQYF
TGTGCCAGCAGCTTATCTGGAAGCCGGGACATTCAGTACTTC
>.|.|TRBV5-1|TRBJ1-1
CASSLVGGLIEAFF
TGCGCCAGCAGCTTGGTTGGCGGACTCATCGAAGCTTTCTTT
>.|.|TRBV21-1|TRBJ2-1
CASSKDGSGRAYNEQFF
TGTGCCAGCAGCAAAGATGGTAGCGGGAGGGCGTACAATGAGCAGTTCTTC
>.|.|TRBV11-2|TRBJ1-5
CASSPTGRADQPQHF
TGTGCCAGCAGCCCGACTGGCAGGGCAGATCAGCCCCAGCATTTT
>once|TRBD1|TRBV14|TRBJ2-7
CASSQGTGAYEQYF
TGTGCCAGCAGCCAAGGAACAGGGGCCTACGAGCAGTACTTC
>.|.|TRBV4-1|TRBJ2-1
CASSQALLLGGSGNEQFF
TGCGCCAGCAGCCAAGCCCTCCTGTTGGGCGGGTCAGGTAATGAGCAGTTCTTC
>.|.|TRBV6-6|TRBJ2-7
CASGSGEQYF
TGTGCCAGTGGGAGCGGGGAGCAGTACTTC
>.|TRBD2|TRBV9|TRBJ2-5
CASSVLAGGQETQYF
TGTGCCAGCAGCGTGCTAGCGGGGGGCCAAGAGACCCAGTACTTC
>.|TRBD2|TRBV9|TRBJ2-3
CASSPVAGGITDTQYF
TGTGCCAGCAGCCCGGTAGCGGGAGGGATCACAGATACGCAGTATTTT
>.|.|TRBV28|TRBJ2-4
CASSSRGYEPLLAKNIQYF
TGTGCCAGCAGCTCCCGGGGGTATGAACCGCTCTTAGCCAAAAACATTCAGTACTTC
>.|.|TRBV6-6|TRBJ2-1
CASSYAWLAMANEQFF
TGTGCCAGCAGTTACGCTTGGCTAGCGATGGCCAATGAGCAGTTCTTC
>.|.|TRBV30|TRBJ1-5
CAWSRDNGNQPQHF
TGTGCCTGGAGTAGGGACAACGGCAATCAGCCCCAGCATTTT
>.|TRBD1|TRBV30|TRBJ1-3
CASSDRGFGNTIYF
TGTGCCTCCTCGGACAGGGGGTTTGGAAACACCATATATTTT
>.|TRBD1|TRBV5-1|TRBJ1-1
CASSWGTDNTEAFF
TGCGCCAGCAGCTGGGGGACAGATAACACTGAAGCTTTCTTT
>few|.|TRBV5-1|TRBJ1-5
CASSLGPGEGGNQPQHF
TGCGCCAGCAGCTTGGGCCCCGGGGAGGGCGGCAATCAGCCCCAGCATTTT
>.|.|TRBV5-6|TRBJ1-2
CASSLAGGYYGYTF
TGTGCCAGCAGCTTGGCCGGGGGATACTATGGCTACACCTTC
>.|.|TRBV12-2|TRBJ2-7
CASRSEDRVLSYEQYF
TGTGCAAGTCGCTCAGAGGACAGGGTGCTTTCCTACGAGCAGTACTTC
>.|TRBD2|TRBV27|TRBJ2-5
CASSGREETQYF
TGTGCCAGCAGTGGGAGGGAAGAGACCCAGTACTTC
>.|.|TRBV2|TRBJ2-5
CASSQNRGETQYF
TGTGCCAGCAGCCAGAATCGCGGGGAGACCCAGTACTTC
>.|TRBD1|TRBV28|TRBJ2-5
CASSYAIGTGGYETQYF
TGTGCCAGCAGTTACGCTATCGGGACAGGGGGGTACGAGACCCAGTACTTC